A selection of T cell receptor beta chains follows, all from one sample in a study of cytomegalovirus exposure and HLA in healthy donors. Only in-frame clones appear in the TCRdb table, and some are missing; sequencing was by immunoSEQ multiplex PCR. The table shows 160,000 or so clones, with about three quarters occurring only once. The sample comprised PBMCs. Receptors originate from a young man in good health and CMV-seropositive. The CDR3 runs from the conserved cysteine through the conserved F or W. D genes are given only for firm matches. Size tells how often a clone was seen (once, few, many) or the class of an expanded clone, and some rows leave it out.

>TRBV5-1|TRBJ2-3|-|TRBD2
TGCGCCAGCAGCTTGGGAGCTAGCGGGGGTCAGGATACGCAGTATTTT
CASSLGASGGQDTQYF
>TRBV6-5|TRBJ1-1|few|-
TGTGCCAGCAAGGGGGGGAACATGAACACTGAAGCTTTCTTT
CASKGGNMNTEAFF
>TRBV9|TRBJ1-3|-|TRBD1
TGTGCCAGCAGCCGTAAGACAGGGGGAAATGGAAACACCATATATTTT
CASSRKTGGNGNTIYF
>TRBV7-2|TRBJ1-5|-|-
TGTGCCAGCAGCTACCTGGTCGGTAGCAATCAGCCCCAGCATTTT
CASSYLVGSNQPQHF
>TRBV27|TRBJ2-6|-|TRBD2
TGTGCCAGCAGTTCTCGGACTAGCGGACTACCTGGGGCCAACGTCCTGACTTTC
CASSSRTSGLPGANVLTF
>TRBV30|TRBJ2-3|few|TRBD2
TGTGCCTGGAGGCTAGCGGGAGCTACAGATACGCAGTATTTT
CAWRLAGATDTQYF
>TRBV7-2|TRBJ2-1|-|TRBD2
TGTGCCAGCAGCCCTCCGGGACTAGCGGTGTCCAATGAGCAGTTCTTC
CASSPPGLAVSNEQFF
>TRBV5-1|TRBJ2-3|-|TRBD2
TGCGCCAGCAGCTTGGCGAGAATCGGGACTAGCGGGGGTCCCGCTAGCACAGATACGCAGTATTTT
CASSLARIGTSGGPASTDTQYF
>TRBV27|TRBJ1-2|-|-
TGTGCCAGCAGTTTGGGACAAGACTATGGCTACACCTTC
CASSLGQDYGYTF
>TRBV7-9|TRBJ1-4|-|-
TGTGCCAGCAGCTTAGATTCGCCGGCAACTAATGAAAAACTGTTTTTT
CASSLDSPATNEKLFF
>TRBV7-9|TRBJ2-5|-|TRBD2
TGTGCCAGCAGCTTAAACAGCGGGAGGGGAGGTGAGACCCAGTACTTC
CASSLNSGRGGETQYF
>TRBV28|TRBJ1-1|-|-
TGTGCCAGCAGTCCAACCCAGGGTTTCGGTACTGAAGCTTTCTTT
CASSPTQGFGTEAFF
>TRBV19|TRBJ1-1|-|-
TGTGCCAGTAGTACCACCGGGACACTCTTGAACACTGAAGCTTTCTTT
CASSTTGTLLNTEAFF
>TRBV9|TRBJ1-2|few|TRBD1
TGTGCCAGCAGCGTAGCAAACAGGGGGATAAATGGCTACACCTTC
CASSVANRGINGYTF